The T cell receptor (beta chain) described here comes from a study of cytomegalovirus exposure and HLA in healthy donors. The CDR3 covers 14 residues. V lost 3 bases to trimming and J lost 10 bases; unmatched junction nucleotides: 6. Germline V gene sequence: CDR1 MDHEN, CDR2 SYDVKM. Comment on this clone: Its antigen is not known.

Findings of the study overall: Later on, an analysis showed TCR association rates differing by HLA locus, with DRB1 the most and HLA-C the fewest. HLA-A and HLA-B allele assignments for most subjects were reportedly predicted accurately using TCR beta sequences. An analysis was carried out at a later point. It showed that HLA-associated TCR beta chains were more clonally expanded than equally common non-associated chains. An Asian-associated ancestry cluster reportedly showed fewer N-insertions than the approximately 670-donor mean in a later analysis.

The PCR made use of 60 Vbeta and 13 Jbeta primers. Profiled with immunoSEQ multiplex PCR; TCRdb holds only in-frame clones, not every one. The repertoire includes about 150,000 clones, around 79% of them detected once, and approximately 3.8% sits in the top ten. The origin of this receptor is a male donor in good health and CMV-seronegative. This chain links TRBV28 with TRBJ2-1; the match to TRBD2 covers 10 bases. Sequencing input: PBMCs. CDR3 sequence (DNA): TGTGCCAGCAGTTTCCCGACTAGCGGGCGCGAGCAGTTCTTC. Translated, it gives CASSFPTSGREQFF. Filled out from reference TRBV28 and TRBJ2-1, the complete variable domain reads DVKVTQSSRYLVKRTGEKVFLECVQDMDHENMFWYRQDPGLGLRLIYFSYDVKMKEKGDIPEGYSVSREKKERFSLILESASTNQTSMYLCASSFPTSGREQFFGPGTRLTVL.